The 5 T cell receptor beta chains reported below all come from one sample, sequenced in a study of blood T cell repertoires in COVID-19. Data came from immunoSEQ multiplex PCR; TCRdb stores just in-frame clones and leaves some out. The data show 200,000 or so clones, roughly nine tenths seen once. The sample was PBMCs or T cells enriched from blood (not recorded which). The receptors were gathered from a man younger than 45 who had recovered from COVID-19.

The genes are TRBV5-1 and TRBJ1-3; D gene ambiguous. V was shortened by 0 bases and J by 4 bases, with 5 bases between the two germline ends. This CDR3 has 13 amino acids. Germline V gene lookup returns CDR1 SGHRS and CDR2 YFSETQ. The CDR3 reads CASSLVRGNTIYF. The CDR3 DNA reads TGCGCCAGCAGCTTGGTGCGAGGAAACACCATATATTTT. The full variable domain, rest sourced from reference TRBV5-1 and TRBJ1-3, is KAGVTQTPRYLIKTRGQQVTLSCSPISGHRSVSWYQQTPGQGLQFLFEYFSETQRNKGNFPGRFSGRQFSNSRSEMNVSTLELGDSALYLCASSLVRGNTIYFGEGSWLTVV.

The chain carries TRBV4-3 and TRBJ1-4, with TRBD1 matching 8 bases. The CDR3 runs 15 residues. Germline V gene lookup returns CDR1 LGHNA and CDR2 YSLEER. J was trimmed by 8 bases and V by 4 bases; bases with no gene match: 9. CDR3 protein: CASSPPGQVGEKLFF. The DNA for the CDR3 is TGCGCCAGCAGCCCACCGGGACAGGTCGGCGAAAAACTGTTTTTT.

The chain has TRBV7-2 and TRBJ2-5, with D unresolved. V was pared by 7 bases and J by 5 bases, with 11 bases between. Germline lookup yields CDR1 SGHTA and CDR2 FQGNSA. There are 12 residues in the CDR3. The CDR3 reads CASTESRETQYF. As DNA, the CDR3 is TGTGCCAGCACCGAATCTCGGGAGACCCAGTACTTC.

The chain joins TRBV18 to TRBJ2-3; 7 nucleotides agree with TRBD2. Germline CDR1 is KGHSH and CDR2 is LQKENI. This CDR3 contains 15 residues. Trimming took 4 bases from V and 1 from J; bases not matched to a gene: 5. The CDR3 DNA follows: TGTGCCAGCTCACACGGACTAGGTGGCACAGATACGCAGTATTTT. It yields the protein CASSHGLGGTDTQYF.

This clone was picked up a small number of times. V usage is TRBV10-3 and J usage is TRBJ2-1, with 7 positions matching TRBD1. The length of the CDR3 is 16 residues. V lost 1 base and J lost 5; bases outside the gene matches: 8. The germline CDR1 and CDR2 sequences are ENHRY and SYGVKD. CDR3 protein: CAISEYRGEENNEQFF. The CDR3 region has the DNA TGTGCCATCAGTGAGTACAGGGGAGAGGAGAACAATGAGCAGTTCTTC.